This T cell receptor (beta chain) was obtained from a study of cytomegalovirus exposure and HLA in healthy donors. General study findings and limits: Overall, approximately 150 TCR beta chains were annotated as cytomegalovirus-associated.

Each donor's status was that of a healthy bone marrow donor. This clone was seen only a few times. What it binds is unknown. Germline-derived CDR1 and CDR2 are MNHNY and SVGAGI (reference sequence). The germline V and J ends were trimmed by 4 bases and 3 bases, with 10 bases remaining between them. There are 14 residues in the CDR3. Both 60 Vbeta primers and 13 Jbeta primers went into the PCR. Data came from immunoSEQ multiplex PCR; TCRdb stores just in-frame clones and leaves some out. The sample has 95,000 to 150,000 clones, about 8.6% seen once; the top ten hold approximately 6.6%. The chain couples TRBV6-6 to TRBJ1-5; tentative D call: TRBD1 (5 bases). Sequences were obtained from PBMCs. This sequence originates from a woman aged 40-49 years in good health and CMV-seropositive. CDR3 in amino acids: CASSSQELNQPQHF. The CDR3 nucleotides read TGTGCCAGCAGTTCACAGGAACTCAATCAGCCCCAGCATTTT.